The 4 T cell receptor beta chains below were found in one sample sequenced in a study of blood T cell repertoires in COVID-19. Sequenced by immunoSEQ multiplex PCR; TCRdb stores in-frame clones only, minus some. Found here are more than 150,000 clones, about 85% of them singletons; the top ten hold approximately 9.8%. Specimen: peripheral blood. These receptors were collected from an elderly woman with acute or convalescent COVID-19.

This chain uses TRBV18 with TRBJ1-5; no firm D call. This CDR3 region has 15 residues. The V end lost 1 base, the J end lost 6 bases, and 13 bases lay between the germline ends. Germline-derived CDR1 and CDR2 are KGHSH and LQKENI. CDR3 region: CASSPREGPGQPQHF. CDR3 sequence (DNA): TGTGCCAGCTCACCACGTGAGGGCCCTGGTCAGCCCCAGCATTTT.

The chain employs TRBV5-4 and TRBJ1-1; the D gene is possibly TRBD1 (6 bases). The CDR3 spans 14 residues. The germline V gene has CDR1 SGHNT and CDR2 YYREEE (reference sequence). Trimming left V 0 bases short and J 1 base short, with 7 bases between. The CDR3 DNA follows: TGTGCCAGCAGCTTGGGCAGGGGGAACACTGAAGCTTTCTTT. The encoded protein is CASSLGRGNTEAFF.

The chain couples TRBV9 to TRBJ1-4; TRBD1 might be the D (5 bases). Trimming pared 4 bases from V and 8 bases from J, leaving 18 bases between. The CDR3 extends over 15 amino acids. In germline, CDR1 is SGDLS, CDR2 YYNGEE. CDR3 protein: CASSPRGGLGEKLFF. The DNA of the CDR3 is TGTGCCAGCAGCCCCCGGGGGGGTCTGGGAGAAAAACTGTTTTTT.

The rearrangement links TRBV25-1 to TRBJ1-2; TRBD1 agrees at 7 bases. Germline CDR1 is MGHDK and CDR2 is SYGVNS. This CDR3 is built from 13 residues. J was trimmed by 8 bases and V by 4 bases; bases with no gene match: 7. CDR3 bases: TGTGCCAGCAGTGGTAGGGGGCCCAGCGGCTACACCTTC. Translation: CASSGRGPSGYTF.